This TCR beta chain was sequenced for a study of resident and recirculating memory T cells in vitiligo. About the research overall: Shave-biopsy epidermis from lesional and nonlesional skin was sequenced alongside PBMCs.

Repertoires were generated with immunoSEQ multiplex PCR, while TCRdb's copy carries only in-frame clones and drops some. The sample contains about 76,000 clones, 90% to 95% of which appear only once. Trimming removed 4 bases from V and 8 bases from J, with 7 bases in between. CDR1 is SGHNT, CDR2 YYREEE, per germline (reference sequence). The CDR3 has 11 residues. This TCR was recovered from a male donor with vitiligo. The sequenced sample consisted of blood. The chain couples TRBV5-4 to TRBJ2-1; D is possibly TRBD2 (6 bases). CDR3 residues: CASSRDYEQFF. CDR3 bases: TGTGCCAGCAGCCGGGACTATGAGCAGTTCTTC. Variable domain in full (rest from reference TRBV5-4 and TRBJ2-1): ETGVTQSPTHLIKTRGQQVTLRCSSQSGHNTVSWYQQALGQGPQFIFQYYREEENGRGNFPPRFSGLQFPNYSSELNVNALELDDSALYLCASSRDYEQFFGPGTRLTVL.